The 28 T cell receptor beta chains below come from one sample, sequenced in a study of Graves' ophthalmopathy and Graves' hyperthyroidism. Amplified TCR beta CDR3 regions were obtained using RNA transcripts as template. In the first round, RT-PCR was carried out with HTBI primers, and a multiplex PCR formed the second round. TCRdb reprocessed the multiplex PCR reads with MiXCR, giving one entry per CDR3 protein. The table includes about 590,000 distinct CDR3 sequences, about 40% detected once. The material sequenced was peripheral blood or thyroid tissue (not recorded which). The receptors originated from an adult man with Graves' hyperthyroidism.

The sample holds many counts of this clonotype. CDR3 in amino acids: CASSRDKNEKLFF. The CDR3 coding sequence is TGTGCCAGCAGCCGGGACAAGAATGAAAAACTGTTTTTT. The chain carries TRBV7-3 and TRBJ1-4, with a weak D call TRBD1 (6 bases). Germline CDR1 is SGHTA and CDR2 is FQGTGA. V was clipped by 5 bases and J by 5 bases, with 9 bases between them. The CDR3 length is 13 residues.

This clonotype was picked up a small number of times. This chain links TRBV19 with TRBJ1-1, with 8 nucleotides matching TRBD1. Trimming at V came to 5 bases and at J to 5 bases, leaving 13 bases not matched to a gene. CDR1 and CDR2 from the germline V gene are LNHDA and SQIVND (reference sequence). This CDR3 comprises 16 residues. This CDR3 is CASSPGTGRGGTEAFF. The DNA of the CDR3 is TGTGCCAGTAGTCCCGGGACAGGCCGGGGGGGTACTGAAGCTTTCTTT.

To note about this clonotype: This could be a read error, since a much larger clone is one nucleotide away. The genes are TRBV12-3 or TRBV12-4 and TRBJ1-1; D uncertain. The CDR3 has 13 residues. V dropped 5 bases and J dropped 1 base, with 8 bases sitting between them. CDR3 bases: TGTGCCAGCAGTACGGTGGGGAACACTGAAGCTTTCTTT. Amino acids: CASSTVGNTEAFF.

The chain couples TRBV4-2 to TRBJ2-5, with 8 bases aligning to TRBD2. V was pared by 0 bases and J by 2 bases, with 5 bases of the junction left unmatched. The CDR3 has 16 residues. Germline V gives CDR1 LGHNA, CDR2 YNFKEQ. This CDR3 is CASSQDPGGLQETQYF. Here the CDR3 DNA reads TGTGCCAGCAGCCAAGATCCGGGGGGGCTTCAAGAGACCCAGTACTTC.

Concerning this clonotype itself: No conserved phenylalanine or tryptophan ends this CDR3, so it is likely a read error. The chain combines TRBV12-3 or TRBV12-4 with TRBJ1-1; the D is unclear. Trimming took off 3 bases at V and 2 bases at J, with 13 bases between the two ends. This CDR3 is 15 amino acids long. CDR3 region: CASSFPRAKNTEAFL. In DNA, the CDR3 is TGTGCCAGCAGTTTTCCCCGGGCCAAAAACACTGAAGCTTTCCTT.

This clonotype was detected only once. The chain employs TRBV14 and TRBJ2-1, with D hard to call. The CDR3 length is 16 residues. Germline CDR1 is SGHDN and CDR2 is FVKESK. V lost 0 bases, J lost 6 bases, and 15 bases lay in between. The CDR3 loop reads CASSQDKYQHGNEQFF. The DNA of the CDR3 is TGTGCCAGCAGCCAAGATAAGTACCAGCATGGCAATGAGCAGTTCTTC.

J is TRBJ2-2 and V is TRBV15; maybe TRBD1 (6 bases). Germline values: CDR1 LNHNV, CDR2 YYDKDF (reference sequence). V was cut by 4 bases and J by 1 base, with 13 bases left in between. This CDR3 has 16 residues. DNA of the CDR3: TGTGCCACCAGCACATACAGGGAACGGAACACCGGGGAGCTGTTTTTT. Its protein is CATSTYRERNTGELFF.

This clonotype was detected ten times or more. DNA of the CDR3: TGCGCCAGCAGCAAAGGACAGGGATGGGGAGCTTTCTTT. Encoded protein: CASSKGQGWGAFF. This chain links TRBV5-1 with TRBJ1-1; TRBD1 aligns across 8 bases. Germline values: CDR1 SGHRS, CDR2 YFSETQ. Trimming at V came to 4 bases and at J to 10 bases, leaving 9 bases not matched to a gene. The CDR3 extends over 13 amino acids.

This clonotype was counted many times. The chain joins TRBV29-1 to TRBJ1-4; no reliable D call. Germline values: CDR1 SQVTM, CDR2 ANQGSEA. The CDR3 runs to 12 residues. CDR3 protein: CTAGGPDEKLFF. The DNA for the CDR3 is TGCACCGCAGGTGGCCCAGACGAAAAACTGTTTTTT.

The genes are TRBV13 and TRBJ2-7; no clear D. The germline V and J ends were trimmed by 0 bases and 2 bases, with 8 bases remaining between them. This CDR3 region has 14 residues. The V gene's germline CDR1 is PRHDT and CDR2 FYEKMQ (reference sequence). The CDR3 DNA follows: TGTGCCAGCAGCTTAGGGGTGACCCCCTACGAGCAGTACTTC. This codes for CASSLGVTPYEQYF.

This clonotype was seen ten or more times. The chain has TRBV6-5 and TRBJ1-1, with 7 bases aligning to TRBD1. J was trimmed by 5 bases and V by 7 bases; bases with no gene match: 10. This CDR3 region has 14 residues. CDR1 is MNHEY and CDR2 is SVGAGI in the germline V gene. CDR3 residues: CASNEVGTATEAFF. The CDR3 nucleotides are TGTGCCAGCAACGAGGTAGGGACAGCTACTGAAGCTTTCTTT.

This clonotype was found a few times. The chain uses TRBV20-1 and TRBJ2-3, with no clear D. The V end lost 5 bases, the J end lost 3 bases, and 21 bases lay between the germline ends. The germline CDR1 and CDR2 sequences are DFQATT and SNEGSKA (reference sequence). This CDR3 is built from 16 residues. The CDR3 DNA reads TGCAGTGCTCCCGCCGGCAGTTCCCCCCGGACAGATACGCAGTATTTT. Translation gives CSAPAGSSPRTDTQYF.

This clonotype appeared a few times. The chain carries TRBV28 and TRBJ1-2, with TRBD1 as a possible D gene (5 bases). V was clipped by 6 bases and J by 3 bases, with 14 bases between them. The CDR3 length is 14 residues. Germline V lookup: CDR1 MDHEN, CDR2 SYDVKM. CDR3 DNA sequence: TGTGCCAGCAGCATTCAGGGTTTTGACTATGGCTACACCTTC. Encoded protein: CASSIQGFDYGYTF.

Many counts were recorded for this clonotype. The rearrangement joins TRBV29-1 to TRBJ2-7; no reliable D call. The germline gives CDR1 SQVTM, CDR2 ANQGSEA. The CDR3 length is 15 residues. V dropped 0 bases and J dropped 6 bases, with 18 bases sitting between them. CDR3 amino acids: CSVEESSAGRFEQYF. The CDR3 bases are TGCAGCGTTGAAGAATCTTCCGCCGGGCGTTTCGAGCAGTACTTC.

This clonotype was counted between two and nine times. V is TRBV19 and J is TRBJ1-4, with D possibly matching TRBD1 (6 bases). V lost 6 bases to trimming and J lost 0 bases, with 14 bases between them. This CDR3 is 16 amino acids long. Per the germline V gene, CDR1 is LNHDA and CDR2 is SQIVND (reference sequence). In DNA form, the CDR3 reads TGTGCCAGTAGGACCGGGACACTTACAACTAATGAAAAACTGTTTTTT. It yields the protein CASRTGTLTTNEKLFF.

The CDR3 loop reads CASSSLTSGGARETQYF. DNA for the CDR3: TGTGCCAGCAGCTCTTTGACTAGCGGGGGGGCCAGAGAGACCCAGTACTTC. The rearrangement joins TRBV13 to TRBJ2-5; 14 bases line up with TRBD2. Germline-derived CDR1 and CDR2 are PRHDT and FYEKMQ (reference sequence). V gave up 4 bases and J gave up 4 bases; unmatched junction bases: 8. This CDR3 contains 17 residues.

The V and J genes are TRBV9 and TRBJ1-5; 7 bases align to TRBD1. This CDR3 is built from 15 residues. V was clipped by 3 bases and J by 2 bases; unmatched bases: 5. Germline CDR1 reads SGDLS; CDR2 reads YYNGEE. The CDR3 DNA reads TGTGCCAGCAGCGCAGACAGGGAGGGCAATCAGCCCCAGCATTTT. As protein: CASSADREGNQPQHF.

This clonotype turned up a few times. J is TRBJ2-3 and V is TRBV7-9, with 8 positions matching TRBD2. Unmatched junction bases numbered 7, after V lost 1 base and J lost 4 bases. This CDR3 is 16 amino acids long. Germline CDR1 and CDR2: SEHNR and FQNEAQ (reference sequence). CDR3 amino acids: CASSLEAGGRSDTQYF. Written as DNA, the CDR3 is TGTGCCAGCAGCTTAGAGGCGGGGGGCCGATCAGATACGCAGTATTTT. Complete variable domain (other parts from reference TRBV7-9 and TRBJ2-3): DTGVSQNPRHKITKRGQNVTFRCDPISEHNRLYWYRQTLGQGPEFLTYFQNEAQLEKSRLLSDRFSAERPKGSFSTLEIQRTEQGDSAMYLCASSLEAGGRSDTQYFGPGTRLTVL.

This clonotype has a handful of counts. One end of the junction fails to match germline, which may point to a read error. This chain links TRBV4-2 with TRBJ2-6, with 11 bases matching TRBD2. CDR1 and CDR2 (germline): LGHNA, YNFKEQ. The CDR3 contains 18 residues. The CDR3 DNA reads as TGTGCCAGCAGCCAGGCCGGGACTAGCGGTACTGGGGCCAACGTCCTGGCTTTC. It encodes CASSQAGTSGTGANVLAF.

The CDR3 DNA reads TGTGCCAGCAGCTTATGGGGGTTGGGAAGGTCAGATACGCAGTATTTT. Translating gives CASSLWGLGRSDTQYF. This chain uses TRBV7-3 with TRBJ2-3, with D possibly called TRBD1 or TRBD2 (5 bases each). The germline CDR1 and CDR2 sequences are SGHTA and FQGTGA. Trimming took 2 bases from V and 4 from J, leaving 16 bases between them. The CDR3 spans 16 residues. The full variable domain, in which reference TRBV7-3 and TRBJ2-3 provide the parts outside the CDR3, is GAGVSQTPSNKVTEKGKYVELRCDPISGHTALYWYRQSLGQGPEFLIYFQGTGAADDSGLPNDRFFAVRPEGSVSTLKIQRTERGDSAVYLCASSLWGLGRSDTQYFGPGTRLTVL.

The gene calls are TRBV19 and TRBJ2-2; TRBD2 aligns across 8 bases. The CDR3 covers 14 residues. Germline V gene lookup returns CDR1 LNHDA and CDR2 SQIVND (reference sequence). The V segment lost 8 bases and the J segment 2 bases; nucleotides outside the gene matches: 4. The CDR3 DNA is TGTGCCAGTGATAGCGGGGATAACACCGGGGAGCTGTTTTTT. This codes for CASDSGDNTGELFF.

This clonotype was observed a single time. The chain couples TRBV29-1 to TRBJ1-2, with 10 bases matching TRBD1. The trim removed 7 bases at V and 2 bases at J, leaving 4 bases unmatched. Looked up from germline, CDR1 is SQVTM and CDR2 is ANQGSEA. The CDR3 covers 13 residues. This chain's CDR3 is CSGLGQGNYGYTF. The CDR3 region has the DNA TGCAGCGGACTGGGACAGGGGAACTATGGCTACACCTTC.

A few counts support this clonotype. The chain uses TRBV7-2 and TRBJ2-2; 15 nucleotides align to TRBD2. The CDR3 is 18 residues long. V gave up 5 bases and J gave up 10 bases; unmatched junction bases: 14. Germline V lookup: CDR1 SGHTA, CDR2 FQGNSA. CDR3: CASSRRTSGGGLGEELFF. The CDR3, as DNA: TGTGCCAGCAGCCGCCGGACTAGCGGGGGGGGTCTTGGCGAGGAGCTGTTTTTT.

This clonotype was recorded once. A read error may explain this, as a much larger clone is one base away. Likely a read error: the CDR3 ends without its conserved phenylalanine or tryptophan. This chain joins TRBV12-3 or TRBV12-4 and TRBJ2-7; TRBD1 matches 8 bases. The junction had 14 bases not matched to a gene; V was cut back by 3 bases and J by 7 bases. The CDR3 runs to 16 residues. The CDR3, as DNA: TGTGCCAGCAGTTTGCGTGCCCAAACAGGGGGTGATGAGCAGTACCTC. Protein product: CASSLRAQTGGDEQYL.

The genes are TRBV24-1 and TRBJ2-7; perhaps TRBD1 as D (6 bases). Between the trimmed V and J ends, which lost 5 bases and 7 bases, there was a span of 11 bases. CDR1 is KGHDR, CDR2 SFDVKD, per germline. The CDR3 has 12 residues. Here the CDR3 reads CATSGDTGEQYF. CDR3 sequence (DNA): TGTGCCACCAGTGGGGACACCGGGGAGCAGTACTTC.

CDR3 protein: CSARDLQGASGNTIYF. The DNA of the CDR3 is TGCAGTGCTAGAGATCTACAGGGGGCCTCTGGAAACACCATATATTTT. The chain joins TRBV20-1 to TRBJ1-3; 9 positions match TRBD1. This CDR3 region has 16 residues. Trimming took 0 bases from V and 0 from J; bases not matched to a gene: 3. CDR1 DFQATT and CDR2 SNEGSKA come from the germline V gene (reference sequence).

The V call is TRBV5-6, the J call TRBJ1-2; D not resolved. Trimming took 5 bases from V and 6 from J, leaving 14 bases between them. The CDR3 extends over 13 amino acids. CDR1 and CDR2 (germline): SGHDT, YYEEEE. The CDR3 is CASSTREGNGYTF. In nucleotides, the CDR3 is TGTGCCAGCAGTACCCGGGAGGGTAATGGCTACACCTTC. Based on the CDR3 plus reference TRBV5-6 and TRBJ1-2, the full variable domain is DAGVTQSPTHLIKTRGQQVTLRCSPKSGHDTVSWYQQALGQGPQFIFQYYEEEERQRGNFPDRFSGHQFPNYSSELNVNALLLGDSALYLCASSTREGNGYTFGSGTRLTVV.

This clonotype has at least ten counts. This sequence joins TRBV10-3 and TRBJ1-2, with D possibly matching TRBD1 (5 bases). V was clipped by 5 bases and J by 5 bases, with 9 bases between them. The CDR3 loop spans 12 amino acids. Germline lookup yields CDR1 ENHRY and CDR2 SYGVKD. CDR3 nucleotide sequence: TGTGCCATCAGTCGGGGCGAGTATGGCTACACCTTC. This encodes CAISRGEYGYTF.